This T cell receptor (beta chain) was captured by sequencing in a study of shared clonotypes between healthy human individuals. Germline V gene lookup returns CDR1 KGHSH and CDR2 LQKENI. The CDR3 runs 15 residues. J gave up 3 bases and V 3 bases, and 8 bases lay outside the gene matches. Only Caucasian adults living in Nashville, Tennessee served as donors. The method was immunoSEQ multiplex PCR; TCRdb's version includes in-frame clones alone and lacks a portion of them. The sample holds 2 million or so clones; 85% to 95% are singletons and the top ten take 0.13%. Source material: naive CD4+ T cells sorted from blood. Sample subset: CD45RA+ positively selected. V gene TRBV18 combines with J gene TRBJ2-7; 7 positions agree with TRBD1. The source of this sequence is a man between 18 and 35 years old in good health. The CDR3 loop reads CASSPPGQNVYEQYF. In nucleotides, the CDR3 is TGTGCCAGCTCACCTCCGGGACAGAACGTCTACGAGCAGTACTTC.